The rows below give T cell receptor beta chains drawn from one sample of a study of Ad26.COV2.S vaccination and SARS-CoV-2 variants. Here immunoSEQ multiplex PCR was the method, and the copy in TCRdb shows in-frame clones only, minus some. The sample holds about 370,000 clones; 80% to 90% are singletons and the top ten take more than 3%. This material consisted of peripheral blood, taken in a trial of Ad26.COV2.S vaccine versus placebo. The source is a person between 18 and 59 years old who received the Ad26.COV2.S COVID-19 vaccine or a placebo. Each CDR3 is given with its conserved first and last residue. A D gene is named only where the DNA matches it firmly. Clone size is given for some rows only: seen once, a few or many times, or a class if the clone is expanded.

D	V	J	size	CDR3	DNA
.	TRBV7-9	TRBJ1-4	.	CASSVPFTGTNEKLFF	TGTGCCAGCAGCGTCCCCTTCACCGGAACTAATGAAAAACTGTTTTTT
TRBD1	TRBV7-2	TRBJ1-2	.	CASSLANRGGYTF	TGTGCCAGCAGCTTAGCAAACAGGGGCGGCTACACCTTC
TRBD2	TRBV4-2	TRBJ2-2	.	CASSQAFSGGADTGELFF	TGTGCCAGCAGCCAAGCTTTTAGCGGGGGGGCGGACACCGGGGAGCTGTTTTTT
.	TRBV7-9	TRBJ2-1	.	CASSPAGFF	TGTGCCAGCAGTCCGGCCGGGTTCTTC
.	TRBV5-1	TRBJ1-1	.	CASSLSGDEAFF	TGCGCCAGCAGCTTATCAGGAGACGAAGCTTTCTTT
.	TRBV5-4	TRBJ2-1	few	CASSQMTGSSYNEQFF	TGTGCCAGCAGCCAGATGACCGGTAGCTCCTACAATGAGCAGTTCTTC
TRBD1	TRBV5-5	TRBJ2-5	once	CASSPDRDRVLETQYF	TGTGCCAGCAGCCCGGACCGGGACAGGGTTTTGGAGACCCAGTACTTC
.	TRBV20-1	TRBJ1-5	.	CSARVEEPQHF	TGCAGTGCTAGGGTAGAGGAGCCCCAGCATTTT
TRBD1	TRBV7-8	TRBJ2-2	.	CASSLGGTGNTGELFF	TGTGCCAGCAGCTTAGGAGGGACAGGGAACACCGGGGAGCTGTTTTTT
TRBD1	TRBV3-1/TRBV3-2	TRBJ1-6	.	CASSSRTGGTPLHF	TGTGCCAGCAGCTCTCGGACAGGGGGCACACCCCTCCACTTT
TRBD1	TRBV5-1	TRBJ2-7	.	CASSPPDRGRDEQYF	TGCGCCAGCAGCCCACCTGACAGGGGACGGGACGAGCAGTACTTC
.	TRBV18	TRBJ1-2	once	CASHPEGPYGYTF	TGTGCCAGCCACCCAGAAGGGCCCTATGGCTACACCTTC
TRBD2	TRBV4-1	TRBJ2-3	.	CASSQVVTSGVVASTDTQYF	TGCGCCAGCAGCCAAGTAGTCACTAGCGGGGTAGTTGCTAGCACAGATACGCAGTATTTT
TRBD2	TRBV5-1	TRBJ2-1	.	CASSWGSGEYNEQFF	TGCGCCAGCAGCTGGGGTAGCGGGGAATATAATGAGCAGTTCTTC
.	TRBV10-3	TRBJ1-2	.	CAITGTGGYTF	TGTGCCATCACTGGGACCGGGGGCTACACCTTC
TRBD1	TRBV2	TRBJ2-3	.	CASYARSGGRDTQYF	TGTGCCAGCTACGCCAGGTCAGGGGGCAGGGATACGCAGTATTTT
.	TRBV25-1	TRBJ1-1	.	CASSEFGEVVAFF	TGTGCCAGCAGTGAATTTGGGGAAGTTGTAGCTTTCTTT
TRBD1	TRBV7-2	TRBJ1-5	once	CASSPPTGTGENQPQHF	TGTGCCAGCAGCCCCCCCACCGGGACAGGGGAAAATCAGCCCCAGCATTTT
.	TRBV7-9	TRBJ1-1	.	CASSLSRGTEAFF	TGTGCCAGCAGCTTATCGCGGGGTACTGAAGCTTTCTTT
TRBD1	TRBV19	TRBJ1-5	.	CASTLDRALYSNQPQHF	TGTGCCAGTACCTTGGACAGGGCCCTCTATAGCAATCAGCCCCAGCATTTT
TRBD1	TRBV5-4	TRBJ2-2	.	CASSWGQGVGGELFF	TGTGCCAGCAGCTGGGGACAGGGGGTAGGCGGGGAGCTGTTTTTT
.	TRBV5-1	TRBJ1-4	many	CASSPGSTNEKLFF	TGCGCCAGCAGCCCGGGATCAACTAATGAAAAACTGTTTTTT
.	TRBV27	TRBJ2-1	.	CASSPRTDYNEQFF	TGTGCCAGCAGTCCCCGGACAGACTACAATGAGCAGTTCTTC
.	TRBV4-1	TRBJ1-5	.	CASSQDIGGQPQHF	TGCGCCAGCAGCCAAGATATCGGGGGTCAGCCCCAGCATTTT
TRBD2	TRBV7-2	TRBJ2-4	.	CASSLGGENIQYF	TGTGCCAGCAGCTTGGGAGGGGAAAACATTCAGTACTTC
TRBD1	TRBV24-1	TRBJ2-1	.	CATSEADRDNEQFF	TGTGCCACCAGTGAAGCCGACAGGGACAATGAGCAGTTCTTC
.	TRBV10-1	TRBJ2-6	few	CASSDSVEGLSGANVLTF	TGCGCCAGCAGTGATTCCGTGGAGGGACTCTCTGGGGCCAACGTCCTGACTTTC
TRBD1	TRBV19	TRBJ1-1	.	CASSIERDRNTEAFF	TGTGCCAGTAGTATAGAAAGGGACAGGAACACTGAAGCTTTCTTT
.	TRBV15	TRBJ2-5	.	CATSSSKETQYF	TGTGCCACCAGCAGCTCAAAAGAGACCCAGTACTTC
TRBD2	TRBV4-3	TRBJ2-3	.	CASSQEFPLAGGSDTQYF	TGCGCCAGCAGCCAAGAGTTTCCCCTAGCGGGGGGTTCGGATACGCAGTATTTT
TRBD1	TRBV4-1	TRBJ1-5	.	CASSRGTGIQPQHF	TGCGCCAGCAGCCGAGGGACAGGGATTCAGCCCCAGCATTTT